A single sample is the source of the 24 T cell receptor beta chains below, sequenced in a study of T cells in localized non-small cell lung cancer. Clones were read by immunoSEQ multiplex PCR, and TCRdb kept only the in-frame ones, dropping some. Of around 1,800 clones in the sample, around 33% were seen once. Sequencing used normal lung tissue next to the tumor, obtained before any cancer treatment. The source of these receptors is a woman aged 40 to 75 with stage I lung adenocarcinoma.

V gene TRBV18 combines with J gene TRBJ1-2; D might be TRBD1 (5 bases). V was shortened by 2 bases and J by 6 bases, with 13 bases between the two germline ends. CDR3 length: 14 amino acids. Germline V gene sequence: CDR1 KGHSH, CDR2 LQKENI. CDR3 coding DNA: TGTGCCAGCTCACCAAGACCAGGGCAGGATGGCTACACCTTC. It codes for CASSPRPGQDGYTF. The full variable domain, its missing parts supplied by reference TRBV18 and TRBJ1-2, is NAGVMQNPRHLVRRRGQEARLRCSPMKGHSHVYWYRQLPEEGLKFMVYLQKENIIDESGMPKERFSAEFPKEGPSILRIQQVVRGDSAAYFCASSPRPGQDGYTFGSGTRLTVV.

V gene TRBV18 combines with J gene TRBJ1-5; a weak D match, TRBD1 (5 bases). The CDR3 has 15 amino acids. Germline V lookup: CDR1 KGHSH, CDR2 LQKENI. The V gene lost 2 bases and the J gene lost 2 bases, with 10 bases spanning the gap. The CDR3 loop is CASSPDSQGNQPQHF. For the CDR3, the DNA is TGTGCCAGCTCACCAGACAGTCAGGGCAATCAGCCCCAGCATTTT.

The chain couples TRBV18 to TRBJ2-1; 8 bases map to TRBD1. Germline V gene sequence: CDR1 KGHSH, CDR2 LQKENI. V dropped 3 bases and J dropped 7; count of bases not matched to a gene: 8. The CDR3 is 15 amino acids. In DNA, the CDR3 is TGTGCCAGCTCACCCTCGACAGGGGCTATTAATGAGCAGTTCTTC. This sequence encodes CASSPSTGAINEQFF.

This clone came up a few times. V is TRBV10-2 and J is TRBJ1-1; 7 bases fit TRBD1. Germline CDR1 reads WSHSY; CDR2 reads SAAADI. Trimming took 8 bases from V and 7 from J; bases not matched to a gene: 10. There are 13 residues in the CDR3. CDR3 region: CASYRGRGDEAFF. For the CDR3, the DNA is TGCGCCAGCTACAGGGGCCGGGGGGATGAAGCTTTCTTT.

This clone was detected a few times. The chain has TRBV10-2 and TRBJ1-1; tentatively, D is TRBD1 (5 bases). The CDR3 runs to 14 residues. The V gene's germline CDR1 is WSHSY and CDR2 SAAADI. Trimming took off 8 bases at V and 2 bases at J, with 15 bases between the two ends. The CDR3 spells CASSYQGQNTEAFF. The CDR3 DNA follows: TGCGCCAGCTCTTATCAGGGCCAAAACACTGAAGCTTTCTTT.

The chain uses TRBV11-3 and TRBJ1-2, with unresolved D. Trimming took 5 bases from V and 0 from J, leaving 19 bases between them. CDR1 SGHNT and CDR2 YENEEA come from the germline V gene. CDR3 size: 17 residues. This chain's CDR3 is CASSLPGLAETNYGYTF. CDR3 nucleotides: TGTGCCAGCAGCCTACCTGGGTTGGCAGAGACTAACTATGGCTACACCTTC.

In its sample, this clone is medium-sized. The chain is built from TRBV11-3 and TRBJ2-5; 9 positions match TRBD1. Germline V lookup: CDR1 SGHNT, CDR2 YENEEA. CDR3 size: 16 residues. V shed 1 base, J shed 4 bases, and the junction held 7 bases outside the gene matches. CDR3 amino acids: CASSLGDRDQGETQYF. In nucleotides, the CDR3 is TGTGCCAGCAGCTTAGGGGACAGGGACCAGGGAGAGACCCAGTACTTC.

J is TRBJ2-7 and V is TRBV18; TRBD2 agrees at 8 bases. This CDR3 contains 14 residues. V dropped 5 bases and J dropped 2; count of bases not matched to a gene: 5. Germline lookup yields CDR1 KGHSH and CDR2 LQKENI. This chain's CDR3 is CASSVRREAYEQYF. The CDR3 nucleotides read TGTGCCAGCTCAGTTCGGCGGGAGGCCTACGAGCAGTACTTC.

CDR3 sequence: CASSPVAAGEKLFF. The CDR3 DNA follows: TGCGCCAGCAGCCCGGTCGCCGCCGGAGAAAAACTGTTTTTT. V gene TRBV5-1 combines with J gene TRBJ1-4; D is undetermined. The CDR3 covers 14 residues. The V and J ends lost 4 bases and 8 bases respectively, with 15 bases between them. CDR1 and CDR2 (germline): SGHRS, YFSETQ.

The table lists this clone with a few counts. The V call is TRBV9, the J call TRBJ2-3; D is uncertain. V was cut by 3 bases and J by 2 bases, with 13 bases left in between. The CDR3 totals 15 residues. From germline, CDR1 is SGDLS and CDR2 YYNGEE. CDR3 region: CASSAQGLSTDTQYF. As DNA, the CDR3 is TGTGCCAGCAGCGCCCAAGGCCTTTCCACAGATACGCAGTATTTT.

Within the sample, this clone is large. J is TRBJ2-7 and V is TRBV11-3, with 11 bases that match TRBD1. CDR1 is SGHNT, CDR2 YENEEA, per germline. The CDR3 totals 15 residues. After removal of 5 bases from V and 4 bases from J, the junction contained 7 bases not matched to a gene. CDR3 coding DNA: TGTGCCAGCAGCAACGCCGGGACAGGGGGGTACGAGCAGTACTTC. Protein: CASSNAGTGGYEQYF.

This clone is medium-sized within its sample. The chain uses TRBV11-3 and TRBJ1-1; D gene unclear. The CDR3 totals 14 residues. Trimming took off 5 bases at V and 6 bases at J, with 16 bases between the two ends. Germline CDR1 and CDR2: SGHNT and YENEEA. The CDR3 DNA follows: TGTGCCAGCAGCGCAGAAACCCGGAGGGCTGAAGCTTTCTTT. Protein sequence: CASSAETRRAEAFF.

This chain joins TRBV28 and TRBJ1-5, with 7 bases matching TRBD1. Germline loops: CDR1 MDHEN, CDR2 SYDVKM. The CDR3 loop spans 14 amino acids. V gave up 5 bases and J gave up 6 bases; unmatched junction bases: 7. The CDR3 DNA sequence: TGTGCCAGCAGTACTAACCGGGACAGTCAGCCCCAGCATTTT. As protein: CASSTNRDSQPQHF.

The chain combines TRBV30 with TRBJ1-1, with D possibly being TRBD1 (6 bases). Germline assignment: CDR1 GTSNPN and CDR2 SVGIG (reference sequence). The CDR3 is 13 amino acids. V lost 3 bases and J 4 bases, leaving 12 bases between the germline ends. As DNA, the CDR3 is TGTGCCTGGAGATACAGGGAAACCACTGAAGCTTTCTTT. This translates into CAWRYRETTEAFF.

This clone was observed a handful of times. This sequence joins TRBV6-8 and TRBJ2-7, with 12 bases lining up with TRBD1. V lost 5 bases and J lost 2; bases outside the gene matches: 4. The germline V gene has CDR1 MNHGY and CDR2 SAAAGT. This CDR3 spans 15 amino acids. The CDR3: CASSKGTGGTYEQYF. CDR3 bases: TGTGCCAGCAGTAAAGGGACAGGGGGCACCTACGAGCAGTACTTC.

Notes on this clone: The conserved phenylalanine or tryptophan is not found at the CDR3 terminus, so this likely reflects a read error. The DNA is omitted, as the CDR3 cannot be located on it reliably, and the CDR3 follows TCRdb's listing. The gene calls are TRBV6-8 and TRBJ1-2. The CDR3 extends over 13 residues, inclusive of both ends. Per germline, CDR1 MNHGY and CDR2 SAAAGT. The CDR3 here is CASSLDQGGRKTY.

This clone is large by share. V is TRBV18 and J is TRBJ2-3; the D is unclear. CDR1 KGHSH and CDR2 LQKENI come from the germline V gene. V dropped 6 bases and J dropped 1 base, with 14 bases sitting between them. The CDR3 totals 15 residues. CDR3: CASSGWTEGTDTQYF. Here the CDR3 DNA reads TGTGCCAGCTCCGGATGGACCGAGGGCACAGATACGCAGTATTTT.

V is TRBV28 and J is TRBJ2-6; no definite D call. Germline V gene sequence: CDR1 MDHEN, CDR2 SYDVKM. This CDR3 contains 16 residues. V lost 5 bases to trimming and J lost 0 bases, with 11 bases between them. The CDR3 loop reads CASSAPGLSGANVLTF. DNA of the CDR3: TGTGCCAGCAGTGCCCCGGGCCTCTCTGGGGCCAACGTCCTGACTTTC.

This chain uses TRBV30 with TRBJ1-2; D is possibly TRBD1 (6 bases). Trimming stripped 5 bases from V and 8 bases from J, with 15 bases between. The CDR3 extends over 12 amino acids. Germline V gene data show CDR1 as GTSNPN and CDR2 as SVGIG (reference sequence). CDR3 nucleotide sequence: TGTGCCTGGGAGATCAGGGGCGCGGGCTACACCTTC. Its translation: CAWEIRGAGYTF.

The gene calls are TRBV5-1 and TRBJ2-6; D is unclear. CDR3 size: 15 residues. Trimming took 3 bases from V and 2 from J, leaving 9 bases between them. Looked up from germline, CDR1 is SGHRS and CDR2 is YFSETQ. In DNA form, the CDR3 reads TGCGCCAGCAGCTCCGAGTCTGCTGGGGCCAACGTCCTGACTTTC. The encoded protein is CASSSESAGANVLTF.

By share, this clone counts as medium-sized. The chain couples TRBV9 to TRBJ2-2; the match to TRBD1 covers 7 bases. The J segment lost 1 base and the V segment lost 4 bases, leaving 4 bases of the junction unmatched. The CDR3 covers 15 residues. The germline gives CDR1 SGDLS, CDR2 YYNGEE. CDR3 protein: CASSSGDRNTGELFF. CDR3 coding DNA: TGTGCCAGCAGCTCCGGGGACAGGAACACCGGGGAGCTGTTTTTT. The variable domain in full, completed from reference TRBV9 and TRBJ2-2, reads DSGVTQTPKHLITATGQRVTLRCSPRSGDLSVYWYQQSLDQGLQFLIQYYNGEERAKGNILERFSAQQFPDLHSELNLSSLELGDSALYFCASSSGDRNTGELFFGEGSRLTVL.

The V and J genes are TRBV11-3 and TRBJ2-2; no clear D. The length of the CDR3 is 16 residues. From germline, CDR1 is SGHNT and CDR2 YENEEA. With 5 bases removed from V and 5 bases from J, the gap between germline ends came to 18 bases. The CDR3 sequence is CASSHENGLVTGELFF. The DNA of the CDR3 is TGTGCCAGCAGCCATGAGAATGGTTTAGTGACCGGGGAGCTGTTTTTT.

This clone was detected only a few times. J is TRBJ2-1 and V is TRBV11-3; perhaps D is TRBD1 or TRBD2 (5 bases each). The CDR3 sequence is 16 residues long. Germline CDR1 reads SGHNT; CDR2 reads YENEEA. The V and J ends lost 4 bases and 4 bases respectively, with 17 bases between them. The CDR3 nucleotides are TGTGCCAGCAGCTCCCCCGGGACCAGTACTTACAATGAGCAGTTCTTC. Its protein is CASSSPGTSTYNEQFF.

The sample holds a few counts of this clone. V and J are TRBV19 and TRBJ2-5; D ambiguous. Trimming removed 5 bases from V and 5 bases from J, with 12 bases in between. The CDR3 length is 13 residues. Germline lookup yields CDR1 LNHDA and CDR2 SQIVND (reference sequence). In DNA form, the CDR3 reads TGTGCCAGTAGTGCGGACCCCGGGGAGACCCAGTACTTC. Its translation is CASSADPGETQYF.